This is a list of T cell receptor beta chains from one sample in a study of T cell repertoires in cytomegalovirus infection. Their specific antigens are unknown. TCRdb re-analysed the reads in MiXCR, keeping a single row per CDR3 protein. The sample has some 920,000 distinct CDR3 sequences, approximately 33% seen once. This specimen consisted of cultured CD8+ T cells from PBMCs, obtained from culture after CMV antigen stimulation. These receptor sequences come from a human donor in good health (CMV status not recorded). Some clones in this sample may be carry-over from other donors' samples. The CDR3 runs from the conserved cysteine through the conserved F or W. The D gene is left open where the match is weak. Where a row states a size, it is once, few, many or the class of an expanded clone; other rows omit it.

v_gene	j_gene	abundance	len	d_gene	CDR3aa	CDR3nt
TRBV27	TRBJ1-1	few	14	TRBD1	CASTATGGIAEAFF	TGTGCCAGCACCGCGACAGGGGGGATTGCTGAAGCTTTCTTT
TRBV18	TRBJ2-1	.	15	.	CASSPERGGHNEQFF	TGTGCCAGCTCACCGGAGCGCGGGGGCCACAATGAGCAGTTCTTC
TRBV6-2/TRBV6-3	TRBJ2-3	.	17	.	CASSSPYRELGTDTQYF	TGTGCCAGCAGTTCTCCTTACAGGGAACTGGGGACAGATACGCAGTATTTT
TRBV7-6	TRBJ2-3	.	16	TRBD1	CASSSGAGGRTDTQYF	TGTGCCAGCAGCTCCGGAGCAGGGGGTCGGACAGATACGCAGTATTTT
TRBV27	TRBJ1-2	few	14	.	CASSLSQPNYGYTF	TGTGCCAGCAGTTTAAGTCAGCCTAACTATGGCTACACCTTC
TRBV5-1	TRBJ1-1	.	13	.	CASSSQTNTEAFF	TGCGCCAGCAGCTCCCAAACGAACACTGAAGCTTTCTTT
TRBV6-6	TRBJ1-5	few	17	.	CASSYLLPGQGNQPQHF	TGTGCCAGCAGTTACCTCCTCCCGGGACAAGGGAATCAGCCCCAGCATTTT
TRBV4-1	TRBJ2-1	.	15	.	CASSPAWPTYNEQFF	TGCGCCAGCAGCCCGGCCTGGCCCACCTACAATGAGCAGTTCTTC
TRBV6-5	TRBJ2-3	.	16	TRBD2	CASSYSGRGALDTQYF	TGTGCCAGCAGTTACTCTGGGCGGGGGGCCCTAGATACGCAGTATTTT
TRBV28	TRBJ2-3	few	16	TRBD1	CASSEQGVLVRDTQYF	TGTGCCAGCAGCGAACAGGGGGTTCTCGTCCGGGATACGCAGTATTTT
TRBV29-1	TRBJ2-6	.	18	.	CSVRIPGPPLSGANVLTF	TGCAGCGTACGGATCCCGGGGCCTCCTCTCTCTGGGGCCAACGTCCTGACTTTC
TRBV29-1	TRBJ2-3	.	16	.	CSVEDLQGWGTDTQYF	TGCAGCGTTGAAGACCTACAGGGTTGGGGCACAGATACGCAGTATTTT
TRBV10-3	TRBJ2-5	few	13	TRBD1	CATSGTGGETQYF	TGTGCCACCTCCGGGACAGGGGGAGAGACCCAGTACTTC
TRBV7-9	TRBJ2-3	.	16	TRBD2	CASSLGTSGGTDTQYF	TGTGCCAGCAGCCTCGGGACTAGCGGGGGCACAGATACGCAGTATTTT
TRBV10-3	TRBJ2-4	.	17	.	CAISESRQSLAKNIQYF	TGTGCCATCAGTGAGTCGAGGCAGTCTCTAGCCAAAAACATTCAGTACTTC
TRBV6-1	TRBJ2-6	.	13	.	CASSSWDANILTF	TGTGCCAGCAGTTCCTGGGACGCCAACATCCTGACTTTC
TRBV11-1	TRBJ1-6	.	15	TRBD1	CASSSPGQNNSPLHF	TGTGCCAGCAGCTCTCCGGGACAGAATAATTCACCCCTCCACTTT
TRBV29-1	TRBJ2-3	.	16	.	CSVEGSSGWTTDTQYF	TGCAGCGTTGAAGGGAGTTCGGGGTGGACCACAGATACGCAGTATTTT
TRBV4-2	TRBJ1-2	.	12	.	CASRGSGIDYTF	TGTGCCAGCAGAGGGTCCGGGATTGACTACACCTTC
TRBV19	TRBJ1-5	.	15	.	CASSYRAPPDQPQHF	TGTGCCAGTTCTTACAGGGCTCCACCCGATCAGCCCCAGCATTTT
TRBV27	TRBJ1-1	.	15	TRBD1	CASIWDRGWNTEAFF	TGTGCCAGCATCTGGGACAGGGGCTGGAACACTGAAGCTTTCTTT
TRBV9	TRBJ1-2	.	10	.	CASSGLGYTF	TGTGCCAGCAGCGGACTTGGCTACACCTTC
TRBV27	TRBJ2-2	few	17	.	CASSTPRATGRSGELFF	TGTGCCAGCTCCACGCCGCGGGCGACAGGAAGGTCCGGGGAGCTGTTTTTT
TRBV7-8	TRBJ1-1	many	13	.	CASSLTRETEAFF	TGTGCCAGCAGCTTGACGAGGGAGACTGAAGCTTTCTTT
TRBV6-6	TRBJ1-5	.	12	.	CASRRGGQPQHF	TGTGCCAGCCGTAGGGGGGGACAGCCCCAGCATTTT
TRBV12-3/TRBV12-4	TRBJ2-2	.	12	.	CASSRGPGELFF	TGTGCCAGCAGCCGGGGCCCCGGGGAGCTGTTTTTT
TRBV7-9	TRBJ1-5	many	17	TRBD1	CASSSDRSDYSNQPQHF	TGTGCCAGCAGCTCGGACAGGTCCGACTATAGCAATCAGCCCCAGCATTTT
TRBV12-3/TRBV12-4	TRBJ1-2	.	8	.	CASTPGSF	TGTGCCAGCACCCCCGGGTCCTTC
TRBV4-1	TRBJ1-4	.	15	.	CASSRSDGIIEKLFF	TGCGCCAGCAGCCGCTCAGACGGTATAATAGAAAAACTGTTTTTT
TRBV28	TRBJ2-5	few	15	TRBD1	CASSQMDRGQETQYF	TGTGCCAGCAGTCAAATGGACAGGGGGCAGGAGACCCAGTACTTC
TRBV4-3	TRBJ2-4	.	17	.	CASSQDFRQGGRNIQYF	TGCGCCAGCAGCCAAGATTTCCGGCAGGGGGGGAGAAACATTCAGTACTTC
TRBV2	TRBJ2-1	.	13	TRBD1	CASRGQGMEEQFF	TGTGCCAGCAGAGGACAGGGGATGGAGGAGCAGTTCTTC
TRBV28	TRBJ1-6	few	14	.	CASRPWGYNSPLHF	TGTGCCAGCAGGCCGTGGGGCTATAATTCACCCCTCCACTTT
TRBV5-8	TRBJ2-6	.	19	TRBD1	CASSPRPGQGAYGANVLTF	TGTGCCAGCAGTCCCCGACCGGGACAGGGGGCGTACGGAGCCAACGTCCTGACTTTC
TRBV12-3/TRBV12-4	TRBJ2-5	.	18	.	CASGFIPEGAEGKETQYF	TGTGCCAGCGGGTTTATCCCGGAGGGGGCTGAGGGGAAAGAGACCCAGTACTTC
TRBV4-3	TRBJ1-2	.	14	.	CASSQGTVNYGYTF	TGCGCCAGCAGCCAAGGAACGGTTAACTATGGCTACACCTTC
TRBV7-6	TRBJ2-1	many	18	TRBD1	CASSSSNPQGAPYNEQFF	TGTGCCAGCAGCTCGTCCAACCCCCAGGGGGCCCCCTACAATGAGCAGTTCTTC
TRBV5-1	TRBJ2-7	few	14	TRBD2	CASSFGGENYEQYF	TGCGCCAGCAGCTTTGGGGGGGAAAACTACGAGCAGTACTTC
TRBV6-5	TRBJ1-3	.	16	.	CASSYSSQGTENTIYF	TGTGCCAGCAGTTACTCGTCCCAGGGAACGGAAAACACCATATATTTT
TRBV7-9	TRBJ1-2	.	12	.	CASLGRPWGYTF	TGTGCCAGCCTGGGCCGGCCCTGGGGCTACACCTTC
TRBV5-4	TRBJ1-6	.	17	TRBD1	CASSFTGASSYNSPLHF	TGTGCCAGCAGCTTTACAGGGGCGAGCTCCTATAATTCACCCCTCCACTTT
TRBV6-1	TRBJ1-1	.	15	.	CASSEVGFRNTEAFF	TGTGCCAGCAGTGAAGTGGGGTTCCGGAACACTGAAGCTTTCTTT
TRBV7-9	TRBJ1-3	.	14	.	CASSPPGSGNTIYF	TGTGCCAGCAGCCCCCCGGGGTCTGGAAACACCATATATTTT
TRBV4-1	TRBJ1-1	.	14	.	CASSHRDGNTEAFF	TGCGCCAGCAGTCACCGGGACGGAAACACTGAAGCTTTCTTT
TRBV2	TRBJ2-3	.	15	.	CASSEAGREADTQYF	TGTGCCAGCAGTGAAGCAGGCAGGGAGGCAGATACGCAGTATTTT
TRBV6-5	TRBJ1-5	.	15	.	CASSYSTALDQPQHF	TGTGCCAGCAGTTACTCCACAGCTCTGGATCAGCCCCAGCATTTT
TRBV7-9	TRBJ1-1	.	17	TRBD1	CASRRGTGGARNTEAFF	TGTGCCAGCAGACGCGGGACAGGGGGCGCGAGGAACACTGAAGCTTTCTTT
TRBV12-3/TRBV12-4	TRBJ2-1	many	14	TRBD2	CASGPGGGYNEQFF	TGTGCCAGCGGGCCGGGCGGGGGGTACAATGAGCAGTTCTTC
TRBV4-1	TRBJ1-1	many	16	TRBD1	CASSQVMTGTDTEAFF	TGCGCCAGCAGCCAAGTTATGACAGGGACCGACACTGAAGCTTTCTTT
TRBV27	TRBJ2-3	few	15	.	CASSYEGGATDTQYF	TGTGCCAGCAGTTATGAGGGGGGGGCCACAGATACGCAGTATTTT
TRBV6-5	TRBJ2-6	few	20	TRBD1	CASSFAPWTGELAGANVLTF	TGTGCCAGCAGTTTTGCCCCCTGGACAGGGGAACTGGCTGGGGCCAACGTCCTGACTTTC
TRBV7-6	TRBJ1-1	.	17	TRBD1	CASTTPRQGFMNTEAFF	TGTGCCAGCACGACCCCTCGACAGGGTTTCATGAACACTGAAGCTTTCTTT
TRBV6-2/TRBV6-3	TRBJ1-1	.	14	.	CASSYGVVNTEAFF	TGTGCCAGCAGTTACGGCGTAGTGAACACTGAAGCTTTCTTT
TRBV2	TRBJ1-5	few	15	.	CASSERPVVYQPQHF	TGTGCCAGCAGTGAAAGACCCGTGGTATATCAGCCCCAGCATTTT